This T cell receptor (beta chain) emerged from a study of blood T cells in healthy people across ages. Overall study results and limits: With age, beta diversity per million T cells declined roughly linearly, significantly by 30 to 40. Estimated diversity, derived from one million T cells, was regarded as an underestimate.

The V end was cut by 11 bases, the J end by 6 bases, with 20 bases between. The CDR3 length is 14 residues. The authors ran a second PCR of roughly 6 to 12 cycles using a sample-barcoded 5' primer and a J-beta primer mix. MiXCR, run by TCRdb on the 5' RACE reads, gives a single entry per CDR3 protein. Altogether about 970,000 distinct CDR3 sequences are present, roughly 47% being singletons, with the ten largest covering roughly 23%. Comments on this clonotype: The antigen is not known.

This receptor was identified in a woman aged 60-75 years in good health. Sample: blood. V and J are TRBV12-3 or TRBV12-4 and TRBJ1-5; no definite D call. CDR3 sequence: CASNDRYKGQPQHF. The CDR3, as DNA: TGTGCCTCCAACGATAGGTATAAGGGTCAGCCCCAGCATTTT.